This note documents a single T cell receptor beta chain sequence. This clonotype occurred many times. Its specific antigen is unknown. Per-base quality was not reported, and no clone a single base away is much larger than it. This sample was included in a study of response to subunit inactivated influenza vaccine listed by TCRdb under 2018. At the level of the whole study: Deep quantitative T cell receptor repertoire profiling was used in the study to track responses to a trivalent subunit inactivated influenza vaccine.

Overall study results and their limits: According to the authors, only a limited number of new T cells may be recruited by each seasonal influenza vaccination.

Receptor libraries were prepared by RT-PCR. TCRdb names Illumina HiSeq 2500 as the instrument used. TCRdb reran the public reads through fastp at Q25 and MiXCR, keeping productive beta chains. Entries are consolidated by CDR3 protein sequence, retaining the most common genes and DNA. In this sample the table shows 800,000 to 1,000,000 distinct CDR3 sequences, approximately 21% of which occur a single time. The top ten clonotypes cover 10% of the sample. The TCR sequence derives from a man aged 50-60 years who received an inactivated influenza vaccine. Donor details come from another sample of the same person, matched by shared clones. The sample here was PBMCs from blood, taken around 5 days after vaccination.

The nucleotides read TGTGCCAGCAGTCCCCAGGGGGAGTTCTTCTCTGGGGCCAACGTCCTGACTTTC. The resulting protein is CASSPQGEFFSGANVLTF. The chain was built from TRBV6-1 and TRBJ2-6; 7 of the junction bases match TRBD1. The germline V end is reduced by 5 bases and the J end by 0 bases; junction bases left unmatched: 10. The CDR3 has 18 amino acids, counting the end cysteine and phenylalanine. Of the read, only the CDR3 DNA is kept; its 54 bases are in frame from base 1. Taken from the germline V gene, the CDR1 and CDR2 loops are MNHNS and SASEGT.